Below, 8 T cell receptor beta chains from the same sample are listed, as sequenced in a study of CXCR3-negative and CXCR3-positive naive CD8 T cells. The study made its TRB cDNA libraries by 5' RACE, adding UMI labels. Reprocessing the 5' RACE reads, TCRdb reports a single entry for every CDR3 protein and omits DNA. The sample table includes roughly 8,300 distinct CDR3 sequences. Material: naive CXCR3- CD8+ T cells from blood. Specified subset: CD45RO-CCR7+CD27+CD95- naive CD8+ T cells lacking CXCR3 (TNR3-). These receptors were obtained from a human donor in good health. Some clones in this sample may be carry-over from other donors' samples.

V usage is TRBV27 and J usage is TRBJ2-7; TCRdb's assignment of TRBD2 cannot be checked, as there is no DNA. CDR3 size: 14 residues. The germline V gene has CDR1 MNHEY and CDR2 SMNVEV (reference sequence). The CDR3 sequence: CASSYSGSSYEQYF.

By frequency, this clonotype registers medium-sized. The chain couples TRBV11-2 to TRBJ1-1; TCRdb reports TRBD1, a call that lacks DNA to check it against. The CDR3 sequence is 19 residues long. The germline gives CDR1 SGHAT, CDR2 FQNNGV. The CDR3: CASSLDMLAGGAWNTEAFF.

This CDR3 reads CATSGGGSNVNEQFF. The chain combines TRBV24-1 with TRBJ2-1. This CDR3 contains 15 residues. The germline V gene has CDR1 KGHDR and CDR2 SFDVKD.

Considering frequency, this clonotype is medium-sized. This chain connects TRBV20-1 to TRBJ2-1. Germline V gene sequence: CDR1 DFQATT, CDR2 SNEGSKA (reference sequence). This CDR3 comprises 15 residues. This CDR3 reads CSARDPSGAYNEQFF.

This clonotype counts as medium-sized by frequency. The chain carries TRBV21-1 and TRBJ2-6; TCRdb gives TRBD1 as the D gene, but with no DNA this cannot be confirmed. TRBV21-1 is a pseudogene. The CDR3 covers 18 residues. CDR3 loop: CASSKQPGANSGANVLTF.

This CDR3 is CSVVGWTGTQYF. The chain couples TRBV29-1 to TRBJ2-3. CDR1 and CDR2 from the germline V gene are SQVTM and ANQGSEA. This CDR3 contains 12 residues.

The V and J genes are TRBV2 and TRBJ2-1; TCRdb's assignment of TRBD1 cannot be checked, as there is no DNA. The CDR3 extends over 14 amino acids. Germline loops: CDR1 SNHLY, CDR2 FYNNEI. The CDR3 is CASSEGQGYNEQFF.

V gene TRBV13 combines with J gene TRBJ2-1; TCRdb selects TRBD2, and the lack of DNA leaves this call unchecked. Germline V gene data show CDR1 as PRHDT and CDR2 as FYEKMQ (reference sequence). The CDR3 is made up of 15 amino acids. The CDR3 protein is CASSLGPAGVDEQFF.